The subject of this entry is one T cell receptor (beta chain). These data belong to a study of blood T cell repertoires in COVID-19. In the study overall: Donors in the United States, Italy and Spain gave samples during acute or convalescent COVID-19. Nucleic acid was either cDNA or gDNA, and it came from T cells, B-cell-depleted T cells, or PBMCs.

Study processing details: The authors estimated nucleated cell counts from reference gene primer amplification. Assay: immunoSEQ multiplex PCR; the TCRdb copy retains only in-frame clones and omits some. V and J calls and clone size are given by that table; D and trimming were obtained from the DNA. The sample contains some 200,000 clones, around 84% of which appear only once. CDR1 and CDR2 (germline): LNHDA, SQIVND (reference sequence). The CDR3 loop spans 14 amino acids. V lost 3 bases, J lost 6 bases, and 12 bases lay in between. The chain employs TRBV19 and TRBJ1-5; unclear D gene. This sequence originates from a man in his fifties who had recovered from COVID-19. The sample consisted of peripheral blood. The CDR3, as DNA: TGTGCCAGTAGTATTCAGAGGGTTTTTCAGCCCCAGCATTTT. Translation gives CASSIQRVFQPQHF.